These 11 T cell receptor beta chains were sequenced from one sample in a study of blood T cell repertoires in COVID-19. Here immunoSEQ multiplex PCR was the method, and the copy in TCRdb shows in-frame clones only, minus some. The sample lists some 24,000 clones, less than 90% occurring once. What was sequenced was peripheral blood. The source of these receptors is a man between 65 and 85 years old with COVID-19, enrolled during active disease.

V and J are TRBV4-2 and TRBJ1-6, with no clear D. Germline CDR1 and CDR2: LGHNA and YNFKEQ. The CDR3 consists of 16 residues. V was shortened by 0 bases and J by 7 bases, with 13 bases between the two germline ends. As DNA, the CDR3 is TGTGCCAGCAGCCAAGAAGTCCAGGCGTGGAATTCACCCCTCCACTTT. It specifies CASSQEVQAWNSPLHF.

The rearrangement uses TRBV6-1 and TRBJ2-1; 7 positions agree with TRBD2. This CDR3 comprises 17 residues. V was clipped by 0 bases and J by 0 bases; unmatched bases: 5. In germline, CDR1 is MNHNS, CDR2 SASEGT. Written as DNA, the CDR3 is TGTGCCAGCAGTGAAGCGCCCCTAGCGGTCTCCTACAATGAGCAGTTCTTC. Translating it yields CASSEAPLAVSYNEQFF.

J is TRBJ1-2 and V is TRBV25-1; unclear D gene. Deletions cut 3 bases from V and 0 bases from J, with 11 bases between. Germline V gene sequence: CDR1 MGHDK, CDR2 SYGVNS. The CDR3 runs to 15 residues. The CDR3 protein is CASSDDERANYGYTF. The CDR3 region has the DNA TGTGCCAGCAGTGACGACGAGAGGGCTAACTATGGCTACACCTTC.

V is TRBV15 and J is TRBJ2-5, with a weak D call TRBD2 (6 bases). Germline assignment: CDR1 LNHNV and CDR2 YYDKDF (reference sequence). This CDR3 has 16 residues. Trimming took 2 bases from V and 4 from J, leaving 17 bases between them. This CDR3 is CATSRKLASRLETQYF. Here the CDR3 DNA reads TGTGCCACCAGCAGAAAACTAGCTTCCAGGCTAGAGACCCAGTACTTC.

The chain couples TRBV15 to TRBJ2-7; D possibly corresponds to TRBD1 (6 bases). This CDR3 is built from 15 residues. Germline V CDR1 and CDR2: LNHNV, YYDKDF (reference sequence). V was cut by 3 bases and J by 2 bases, with 14 bases left in between. The CDR3: CATSRLPGQTYEQYF. CDR3 nucleotide sequence: TGTGCCACCAGCAGGTTGCCCGGACAGACCTACGAGCAGTACTTC.

V and J are TRBV27 and TRBJ2-1, with 8 bases aligning to TRBD2. V was pared by 5 bases and J by 3 bases, with 6 bases of the junction left unmatched. The V gene's germline CDR1 is MNHEY and CDR2 SMNVEV (reference sequence). CDR3 length: 15 residues. The CDR3 reads CASSPGTRGYNEQFF. The DNA of the CDR3 is TGTGCCAGCAGTCCGGGGACTAGGGGCTACAATGAGCAGTTCTTC.

This clone has a single count. The chain uses TRBV5-1 and TRBJ2-2; D perhaps matches TRBD2 (5 bases). Looked up from germline, CDR1 is SGHRS and CDR2 is YFSETQ. The CDR3 runs to 15 residues. V was clipped by 4 bases and J by 0 bases, with 10 bases between them. In nucleotides, the CDR3 is TGCGCCAGCAGCGCGGGTACCTCGAACACCGGGGAGCTGTTTTTT. Translation gives CASSAGTSNTGELFF.

This clone was found a few times. The chain uses TRBV5-5 and TRBJ1-2; the D gene is possibly TRBD1 (6 bases). This CDR3 has 15 amino acids. Germline V gene data show CDR1 as SGHKS and CDR2 as YYEKEE (reference sequence). The V and J ends lost 5 bases and 8 bases respectively, with 22 bases between them. CDR3 residues: CASRIQDRALSGYTF. The CDR3 region has the DNA TGTGCCAGCAGGATCCAGGACAGAGCCCTCTCGGGCTACACCTTC.

V is TRBV14 and J is TRBJ2-3, with TRBD2 matching over 9 bases. Per the germline V gene, CDR1 is SGHDN and CDR2 is FVKESK. This CDR3 is 13 amino acids long. The V and J ends lost 4 bases and 4 bases, in that order; junction bases with no gene match: 0. CDR3 loop: CASSRGGADTQYF. The CDR3 DNA sequence: TGTGCCAGCAGCCGCGGGGGGGCAGATACGCAGTATTTT.

CDR3 nucleotide sequence: TGTGCCTGGAGTCCGGGACACAACTACGAGCAGTACTTC. It yields the protein CAWSPGHNYEQYF. The chain recombines TRBV30 with TRBJ2-7, with D possibly matching TRBD1 (6 bases). The CDR3 runs to 13 residues. Germline CDR1 GTSNPN, CDR2 SVGIG (reference sequence). Trimming cost V 2 bases and J 3 bases, with 11 bases left between them.

This chain connects TRBV19 to TRBJ2-2, with 7 bases matching TRBD2. The V and J ends lost 6 bases and 3 bases, in that order; junction bases with no gene match: 4. The CDR3 totals 14 residues. Per germline, CDR1 LNHDA and CDR2 SQIVND (reference sequence). The CDR3 protein is CASRGAGDTGELFF. The CDR3 DNA is TGTGCCAGTAGAGGGGCGGGAGACACCGGGGAGCTGTTTTTT.